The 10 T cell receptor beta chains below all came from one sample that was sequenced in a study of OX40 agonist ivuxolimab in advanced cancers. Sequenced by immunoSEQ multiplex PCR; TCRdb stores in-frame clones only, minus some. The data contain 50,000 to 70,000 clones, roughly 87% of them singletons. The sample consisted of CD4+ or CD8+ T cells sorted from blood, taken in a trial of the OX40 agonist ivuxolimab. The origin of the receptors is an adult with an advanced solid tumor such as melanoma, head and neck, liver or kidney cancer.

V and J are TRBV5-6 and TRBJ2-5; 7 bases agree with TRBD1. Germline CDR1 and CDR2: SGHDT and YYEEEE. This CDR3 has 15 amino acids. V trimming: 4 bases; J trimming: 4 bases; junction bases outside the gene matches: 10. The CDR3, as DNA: TGTGCCAGCAGCCCCCCCAGGGCAGGGGGAGAGACCCAGTACTTC. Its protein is CASSPPRAGGETQYF.

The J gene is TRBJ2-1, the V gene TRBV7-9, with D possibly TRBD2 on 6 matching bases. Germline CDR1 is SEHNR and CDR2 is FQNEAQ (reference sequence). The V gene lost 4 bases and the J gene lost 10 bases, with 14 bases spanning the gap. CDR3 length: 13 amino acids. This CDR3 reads CASSSSGLSEQFF. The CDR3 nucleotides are TGTGCCAGCAGCTCCAGCGGGCTAAGCGAGCAGTTCTTC.

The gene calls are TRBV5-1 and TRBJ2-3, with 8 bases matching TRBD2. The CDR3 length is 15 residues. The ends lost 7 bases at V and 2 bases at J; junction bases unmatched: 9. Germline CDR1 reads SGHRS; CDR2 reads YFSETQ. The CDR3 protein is CASHRGGWDTDTQYF. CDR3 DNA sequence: TGCGCCAGCCACCGGGGGGGGTGGGACACAGATACGCAGTATTTT.

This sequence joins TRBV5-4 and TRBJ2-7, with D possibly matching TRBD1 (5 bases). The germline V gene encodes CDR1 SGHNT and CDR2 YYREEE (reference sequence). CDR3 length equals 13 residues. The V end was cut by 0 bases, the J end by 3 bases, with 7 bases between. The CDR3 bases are TGTGCCAGCAGCTTGGAGGGGATCTACGAGCAGTACTTC. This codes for CASSLEGIYEQYF.

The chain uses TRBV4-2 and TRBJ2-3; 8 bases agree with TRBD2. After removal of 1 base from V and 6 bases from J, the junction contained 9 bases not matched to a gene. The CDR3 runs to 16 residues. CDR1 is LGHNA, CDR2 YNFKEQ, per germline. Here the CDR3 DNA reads TGTGCCAGCAGCCAAGCAGGTAGCGGGGCCCGGGATACGCAGTATTTT. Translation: CASSQAGSGARDTQYF.

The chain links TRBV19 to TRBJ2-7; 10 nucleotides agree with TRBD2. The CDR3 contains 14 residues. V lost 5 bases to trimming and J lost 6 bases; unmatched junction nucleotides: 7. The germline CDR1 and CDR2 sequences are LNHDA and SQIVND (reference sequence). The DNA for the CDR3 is TGTGCCAGTAGTTATGGGCTAGCGGGAGTCGAGCAGTACTTC. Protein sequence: CASSYGLAGVEQYF.

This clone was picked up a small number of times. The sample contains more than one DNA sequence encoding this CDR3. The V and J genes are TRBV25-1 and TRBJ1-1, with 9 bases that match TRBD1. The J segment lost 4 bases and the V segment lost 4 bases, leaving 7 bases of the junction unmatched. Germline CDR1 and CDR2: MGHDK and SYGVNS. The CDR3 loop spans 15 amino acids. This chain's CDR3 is CASSVPGQGGTEAFF. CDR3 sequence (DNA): TGTGCCAGCAGTGTCCCGGGACAGGGAGGCACTGAAGCTTTCTTT. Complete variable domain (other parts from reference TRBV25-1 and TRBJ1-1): EADIYQTPRYLVIGTGKKITLECSQTMGHDKMYWYQQDPGMELHLIHYSYGVNSTEKGDLSSESTVSRIRTEHFPLTLESARPSHTSQYLCASSVPGQGGTEAFFGQGTRLTVV.

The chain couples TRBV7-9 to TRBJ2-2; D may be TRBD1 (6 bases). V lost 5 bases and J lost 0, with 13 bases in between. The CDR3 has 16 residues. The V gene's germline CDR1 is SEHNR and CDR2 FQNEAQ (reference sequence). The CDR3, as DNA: TGTGCCAGCAGCGAAGGACAGATCGCGAACACCGGGGAGCTGTTTTTT. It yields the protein CASSEGQIANTGELFF.

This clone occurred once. CDR3: CASSSPGQGVNEQFF. The CDR3 bases are TGTGCCAGCTCTTCCCCCGGACAGGGGGTCAATGAGCAGTTCTTC. The chain couples TRBV6-1 to TRBJ2-1, with TRBD1 matching 10 bases. Losses at the gene ends were 8 bases for V and 6 bases for J; bases not matched to a gene: 10. The CDR3 runs to 15 residues. CDR1 and CDR2 (germline): MNHNS, SASEGT.

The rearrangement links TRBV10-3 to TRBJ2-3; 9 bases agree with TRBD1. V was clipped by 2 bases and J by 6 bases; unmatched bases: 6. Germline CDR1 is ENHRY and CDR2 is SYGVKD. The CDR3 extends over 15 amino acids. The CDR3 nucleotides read TGTGCCATCAGTGAGCACAGGGGGCAGGGTGATACGCAGTATTTT. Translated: CAISEHRGQGDTQYF.